This is a list of T cell receptor beta chains from one sample in a study of blood T cells in healthy people across ages. TCRdb reprocessed the 5' RACE reads with MiXCR, giving one entry per CDR3 protein. Of about 930,000 distinct CDR3 sequences listed, about 28% are singletons. A further study also used this sample, focusing on T cells of mothers and their children.

The material sequenced was blood. These TCRs come from a woman aged 40 to 50 in good health. The CDR3 runs from the conserved cysteine through the conserved F or W. The D gene is left open where the match is weak. Clone sizes are given selectively: once, few, many, or a class where the clone is expanded.

J gene,CDR3 length,D gene,clone size,V gene,CDR3 DNA,CDR3 protein
TRBJ2-7,14,-,many,TRBV5-1,TGCGCCAGCAGCTTGCCAGGACTATCGGACGAGCAGTACTTC,CASSLPGLSDEQYF
TRBJ2-1,17,-,-,TRBV20-1,TGCAGTGCTAGAAAAGCGGTTACGGTGGACTCCTACAATGAGCAGTTCTTC,CSARKAVTVDSYNEQFF
TRBJ2-7,13,-,-,TRBV7-3,TGTGCCAGCAGCTTAATGGGGGGCCGCGAGCAGTACTTC,CASSLMGGREQYF
TRBJ1-6,14,TRBD1,few,TRBV11-2,TGTGCCAGCCGCGCGACAGGGGCCAATTCACCCCTCCACTTT,CASRATGANSPLHF
TRBJ2-5,12,-,many,TRBV7-2,TGTGCCAGCAGCTTTGGACTCGAGACCCAGTACTTC,CASSFGLETQYF
TRBJ1-1,15,-,few,TRBV4-3,TGCGCCAGCAGCCAAGAAGGAACAGGGCCCACTGAAGCTTTCTTT,CASSQEGTGPTEAFF
TRBJ2-3,15,-,-,TRBV20-1,TGCAGTGCCATCCTGACGGGGCCGATCACAGATACGCAGTATTTT,CSAILTGPITDTQYF
TRBJ2-7,12,-,-,TRBV7-9,TGTGCCAGCAGCTTAGAAATGTACGAGCAGTACTTC,CASSLEMYEQYF
TRBJ1-5,19,TRBD1,-,TRBV3-1,TGTGCCAGCAGCCAAAGCTTCGGGACAGGGGATTATAGCAATCAGCCCCAGCATTTT,CASSQSFGTGDYSNQPQHF
TRBJ2-1,13,-,many,TRBV7-9,TGTGCCAGCAGCTTAGGTGCCATTAAGGAGCAGTTCTTC,CASSLGAIKEQFF
TRBJ2-3,17,TRBD2,many,TRBV3-1,TGTGCCAGCAGCGAATTGACCCCCGGGACTAGCGGGAGGACGCAGTATTTT,CASSELTPGTSGRTQYF
TRBJ1-2,16,-,-,TRBV6-5,TGTGCCAGCAGTTACTCGCGGCGGCGGGGCCTCGGTGGCTACACCTTC,CASSYSRRRGLGGYTF
TRBJ2-4,16,-,-,TRBV3-1,TGTGCCAGCAGCCAAGAGGGTGGCCTAACGGGAAACATTCAGTACTTC,CASSQEGGLTGNIQYF
TRBJ2-7,18,TRBD2,-,TRBV24-1,TGTGCCACCAGTGATTCGTTCCCGGGACTAGCATCCTACAATGAGCAGTACTTC,CATSDSFPGLASYNEQYF
TRBJ2-7,15,TRBD2,-,TRBV3-1,TGTGCCAGCAGCCACCAGACTAGCGGCAGCTACGAGCAGTACTTC,CASSHQTSGSYEQYF
TRBJ2-3,16,TRBD2,-,TRBV19,TGTGCCAGTAGTGTGGGACTAGCGGGTCTCACAGATACGCAGTATTTT,CASSVGLAGLTDTQYF
TRBJ2-1,15,TRBD1,-,TRBV6-5,TGTGCCAGCGGCCCATCCGGGACAGGGGTCGGTGAGCAGTTCTTC,CASGPSGTGVGEQFF
TRBJ2-5,11,-,-,TRBV20-1,TGCAGTGCCAGGCTTGAGGGGACCCAGTACTTC,CSARLEGTQYF
TRBJ1-4,13,-,-,TRBV30,TGTGCCTGGAGTGCAGGGTATAATGAAAAACTGTTTTTT,CAWSAGYNEKLFF
TRBJ2-7,11,-,many,TRBV29-1,TGCAGCGTATCAGGTACTTACGAGCAGTACTTC,CSVSGTYEQYF
TRBJ2-7,14,TRBD1,many,TRBV27,TGTGCCAGCACCCGGACAGGGAGCTCCTACGAGCAGTACTTC,CASTRTGSSYEQYF
TRBJ2-7,14,-,many,TRBV12-3/TRBV12-4,TGTGCCAGCAGACAAGGACGGCTATCCTACGAGCAGTACTTC,CASRQGRLSYEQYF
TRBJ2-7,15,-,few,TRBV5-1,TGCGCCAGCAGCCTGGGTCGAGGGTGGGACTACGAGCAGTACTTC,CASSLGRGWDYEQYF
TRBJ1-4,14,-,few,TRBV4-2,TGTGCCAGCAGCCAAGGTATGGGGCGCGAAAAGCTGTTTTTT,CASSQGMGREKLFF
TRBJ1-2,12,TRBD1,few,TRBV28,TGTGCCGGCACTGGGGACAGGGGTGGCTACACCTTC,CAGTGDRGGYTF
TRBJ2-7,15,TRBD2,few,TRBV2,TGTGCCAGCAGTGATGGCGGGCAGGGAGGGTACGAGCAGTACTTC,CASSDGGQGGYEQYF
TRBJ2-5,15,-,-,TRBV7-2,TGTGCCAGCACCAAAAATGGGGGGGGGCCAGAGACCCAGTACTTC,CASTKNGGGPETQYF
TRBJ1-1,15,-,-,TRBV6-5,TGTGCCAGCAGTTACCCCGGGGGGAGGAACACTGAAGCTTTCTTT,CASSYPGGRNTEAFF
TRBJ2-3,13,-,-,TRBV28,TGTGCCAGCAGAACCCCCCCTTCAGATCCGCAGTATTTT,CASRTPPSDPQYF
TRBJ2-6,17,-,few,TRBV5-5,TGTGCCAGCGTGGCAGGTCCTACCCGTAGTGGGGCCAACGTCCTGACTTTC,CASVAGPTRSGANVLTF
TRBJ2-7,11,-,few,TRBV5-1,TGCGCCAGCAGCACGATAAACGAGCAGTACTTC,CASSTINEQYF
TRBJ1-1,13,-,many,TRBV7-3,TGTGCCAGCAGCTTATTCACGAACACTGAAGCTTTCTTT,CASSLFTNTEAFF
TRBJ2-7,14,-,few,TRBV10-2,TGCGCCAGCAGTGAGTCACAGAACTCCTACGAGCAGTACTTC,CASSESQNSYEQYF
TRBJ2-1,12,-,-,TRBV30,TGTGCCTGGAGTGTACAATCCTATGAGCAGTTCTTC,CAWSVQSYEQFF
TRBJ2-1,15,TRBD2,many,TRBV7-2,TGTGCCAGCAGCTTTAGCGGGGTTGGCTACAATGAGCAGTTCTTC,CASSFSGVGYNEQFF
TRBJ1-2,15,-,many,TRBV9,TGTGCCAGCAGCGTAACAGGAGGCTTTAACTATGGCTACACCTTC,CASSVTGGFNYGYTF
TRBJ1-5,13,TRBD1,-,TRBV6-5,TGTGCCAGCAAAACAGGGGAAAATCGGCCCCAGCATTTT,CASKTGENRPQHF